The 5 T cell receptor beta chains presented below share a single source sample, sequenced in a study of beta chain features in type 1 diabetes. Study outcomes and limitations: In every one of the four CD4+ subsets, TCRB CDR3s were moderately but significantly shorter in Type 1 diabetes patients.

Isolated RNA was reverse transcribed in full, so expressed TCRB transcripts were sequenced. Assay used: immunoSEQ multiplex PCR; TCRdb lists only in-frame clones, some missing. The sample lists roughly 38,000 clones, about 66% occurring once. These receptors' targets are unknown. The specimen sequenced was Tregs from blood. The source of these receptors is a man aged 30-40 years with type 1 diabetes. Some clones in this sample may be carry-over from other donors' samples.

J is TRBJ2-3 and V is TRBV6-5; D is undetermined. From germline, CDR1 is MNHEY and CDR2 SVGAGI. The V end was cut by 2 bases, the J end by 2 bases, with 5 bases between. CDR3 size: 13 residues. CDR3 sequence (DNA): TGTGCCAGCAGTTACGGCCACACAGATACGCAGTATTTT. This encodes CASSYGHTDTQYF.

The chain has TRBV5-6 and TRBJ2-1, with D possibly TRBD2 on 5 matching bases. From germline, CDR1 is SGHDT and CDR2 YYEEEE. V was cut by 4 bases and J by 5 bases, with 10 bases left in between. This CDR3 region has 13 residues. The CDR3 loop is CASSLGLNNEQFF. CDR3 bases: TGTGCCAGCAGCCTAGGACTGAACAATGAGCAGTTCTTC.

The rearrangement links TRBV6-5 to TRBJ1-4; 8 bases map to TRBD1. CDR1 is MNHEY and CDR2 is SVGAGI in the germline V gene. This CDR3 region has 13 residues. V shed 5 bases and J 10 bases; nucleotides not matched to a gene: 6. CDR3 protein: CASSRTGRGKLFF. DNA for the CDR3: TGTGCCAGCAGTCGGACAGGGCGCGGAAAACTGTTTTTT.

Notes on this clone: The sample has other DNA sequences that encode this CDR3 too. The chain has TRBV5-1 and TRBJ1-1; D is unclear. Trimming removed 4 bases at V and 11 bases at J, with 18 bases between. Germline-derived CDR1 and CDR2 are SGHRS and YFSETQ. The CDR3 is made up of 13 amino acids. The CDR3 DNA reads TGCGCCAGCAGCGGAGGACCATTCCGTGGGGCTTTCTTT. This gives the protein CASSGGPFRGAFF.

J is TRBJ2-3 and V is TRBV14; D perhaps matches TRBD2 (6 bases). There are 17 residues in the CDR3. V gave up 4 bases and J gave up 2 bases, with 19 bases separating them. CDR1 is SGHDN, CDR2 FVKESK, per germline. Here the CDR3 DNA reads TGTGCCAGCAGCCCGTTAGCGGCTAGAGGTTACACAGATACGCAGTATTTT. Translation gives CASSPLAARGYTDTQYF.